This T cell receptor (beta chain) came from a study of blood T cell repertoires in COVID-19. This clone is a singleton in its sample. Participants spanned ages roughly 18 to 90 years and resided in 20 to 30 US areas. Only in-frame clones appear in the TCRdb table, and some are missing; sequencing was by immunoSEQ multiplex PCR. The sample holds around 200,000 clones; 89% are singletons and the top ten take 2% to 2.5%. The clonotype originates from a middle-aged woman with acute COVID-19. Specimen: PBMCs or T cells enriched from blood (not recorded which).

CDR3 DNA sequence: TGCGCCAGCAGCCAAGAGTGGGCGGGGACTAGCACAGATACGCAGTATTTT. Its protein is CASSQEWAGTSTDTQYF. The chain employs TRBV4-1 and TRBJ2-3, with D perhaps matching TRBD2 (6 bases). Germline V gives CDR1 MGHRA, CDR2 YSYEKL. CDR3 length equals 17 residues. Trimming removed 0 bases at V and 0 bases at J, with 13 bases between.